This is a list of T cell receptor beta chains from one sample in a study of blood T cell repertoires in COVID-19. Only in-frame clones appear in the TCRdb table, and some are missing; sequencing was by immunoSEQ multiplex PCR. Of some 76,000 clones in the sample, approximately 85% were seen once. The sample taken for sequencing was peripheral blood. All receptors come from a human donor in a cohort sampled during active COVID-19. Each CDR3 is given with its conserved first and last residue. A D gene is named only where the DNA matches it firmly. Expanded clones are given a class, and other clones once, few, many or no size at all.

d_gene: TRBD1
j_gene: TRBJ1-2
abundance: -
v_gene: TRBV20-1
CDR3nt: TGCAGTGCTAGTGGCGCAGGGGGTCTCTATGGCTACACCTTC
CDR3aa: CSASGAGGLYGYTF

d_gene: TRBD1
j_gene: TRBJ1-2
abundance: -
v_gene: TRBV20-1
CDR3nt: TGCAGTGCTAGTACGGGGACAGGGGACTATGGCTACACCTTC
CDR3aa: CSASTGTGDYGYTF

d_gene: -
j_gene: TRBJ2-5
abundance: few
v_gene: TRBV9
CDR3nt: TGTGCCAGCAGCTCATCCGGAGGACAAGAGACCCAGTACTTC
CDR3aa: CASSSSGGQETQYF

d_gene: -
j_gene: TRBJ2-5
abundance: -
v_gene: TRBV2
CDR3nt: TGTGCCAGCATAAAGGAGTTTCGAGAGACCCAGTACTTC
CDR3aa: CASIKEFRETQYF

d_gene: -
j_gene: TRBJ1-1
abundance: -
v_gene: TRBV18
CDR3nt: TGTGCCAGCTCACCCTCCCCGACCACGGGCACTGAAGCTTTCTTT
CDR3aa: CASSPSPTTGTEAFF

d_gene: TRBD1
j_gene: TRBJ2-3
abundance: -
v_gene: TRBV7-9
CDR3nt: TGTGCCAGCAGCCGAAGGGGGACAGGGTCAGATACGCAGTATTTT
CDR3aa: CASSRRGTGSDTQYF

d_gene: TRBD1
j_gene: TRBJ1-2
abundance: -
v_gene: TRBV19
CDR3nt: TGTGCCAGTAGTACTACGGACAGGGACTATGGCTACACCTTC
CDR3aa: CASSTTDRDYGYTF

d_gene: TRBD1
j_gene: TRBJ1-2
abundance: -
v_gene: TRBV5-6
CDR3nt: TGTGCCAGCAGCTTCTCCGGGACAGGGGCGTCATATGGCTACACCTTC
CDR3aa: CASSFSGTGASYGYTF

d_gene: TRBD2
j_gene: TRBJ2-5
abundance: -
v_gene: TRBV27
CDR3nt: TGTGCCAGCAGCTCTCGGACTAGCGGGGTAGGGGAGACCCAGTACTTC
CDR3aa: CASSSRTSGVGETQYF

d_gene: TRBD2
j_gene: TRBJ2-1
abundance: -
v_gene: TRBV13
CDR3nt: TGTGCCAGCAGCTTAGAGGGACTAGCGGATCTTGAGCAGTTCTTC
CDR3aa: CASSLEGLADLEQFF

d_gene: -
j_gene: TRBJ2-3
abundance: -
v_gene: TRBV6-5
CDR3nt: TGTGCCAGTACGGGTGGAGATACGCAGTATTTT
CDR3aa: CASTGGDTQYF

d_gene: -
j_gene: TRBJ2-1
abundance: -
v_gene: TRBV7-9
CDR3nt: TGTGCCAGCAGCATGGGGGGTCCCAACCACTCCTACAATGAGCAGTTCTTC
CDR3aa: CASSMGGPNHSYNEQFF

d_gene: -
j_gene: TRBJ2-2
abundance: -
v_gene: TRBV5-1
CDR3nt: TGCGCCAGCAGCTTGAATTCGGGGATGGTCGGGGAGCTGTTTTTT
CDR3aa: CASSLNSGMVGELFF

d_gene: -
j_gene: TRBJ2-5
abundance: few
v_gene: TRBV6-4
CDR3nt: TGTGCCAGCAGTGACCACAGGAATCCACAGAGGATGGGGGAGACCCAGTACTTC
CDR3aa: CASSDHRNPQRMGETQYF

d_gene: -
j_gene: TRBJ1-3
abundance: -
v_gene: TRBV7-8
CDR3nt: TGTGCCAGCAGCTTAGCGGGGGGCTCTGGAAACACCATATATTTT
CDR3aa: CASSLAGGSGNTIYF

d_gene: TRBD2
j_gene: TRBJ2-3
abundance: once
v_gene: TRBV5-1
CDR3nt: TGCGCCAGCAGCCTGTACGAAGCGGGGGTGATAGGGGATACGCAGTATTTT
CDR3aa: CASSLYEAGVIGDTQYF

d_gene: TRBD1
j_gene: TRBJ2-7
abundance: -
v_gene: TRBV10-1
CDR3nt: TGCGCCAGCAGGCCCCTCAGGGGGCACAGACCCTACGAGCAGTACTTC
CDR3aa: CASRPLRGHRPYEQYF

d_gene: -
j_gene: TRBJ1-1
abundance: -
v_gene: TRBV7-9
CDR3nt: TGTGCCAGACTAGGAGGGATCAAAGAGAACACTGAAGCTTTCTTT
CDR3aa: CARLGGIKENTEAFF

d_gene: TRBD2
j_gene: TRBJ2-7
abundance: -
v_gene: TRBV3-1/TRBV3-2
CDR3nt: TGTGCCAGCAGCTCGTCTAGCGGGGGGGTTTACGAGCAGTACTTC
CDR3aa: CASSSSSGGVYEQYF

d_gene: -
j_gene: TRBJ2-1
abundance: -
v_gene: TRBV10-3
CDR3nt: TGTGCCATCAGTGACACGAGTGAGCAGTTCTTC
CDR3aa: CAISDTSEQFF

d_gene: -
j_gene: TRBJ2-1
abundance: -
v_gene: TRBV18
CDR3nt: TGTGCCAGCTCACCCCCCGGCGGGGGCCATAGTAATGAGCAGTTCTTC
CDR3aa: CASSPPGGGHSNEQFF

d_gene: TRBD1
j_gene: TRBJ1-5
abundance: few
v_gene: TRBV5-8
CDR3nt: TGTGCCAGCAGCCCCGGGACAGGAGGAAAACAGCCCCAGCATTTT
CDR3aa: CASSPGTGGKQPQHF

d_gene: -
j_gene: TRBJ1-1
abundance: -
v_gene: TRBV6-1
CDR3nt: TGTGCCAGCAGTGCTTTGAGGCGACAGCTGAACACTGAAGCTTTCTTT
CDR3aa: CASSALRRQLNTEAFF

d_gene: -
j_gene: TRBJ1-5
abundance: -
v_gene: TRBV6-1
CDR3nt: TGTGCCAGCAGTGAAGCGCCGGGGAATCAGCCCCAGCATTTT
CDR3aa: CASSEAPGNQPQHF

d_gene: -
j_gene: TRBJ2-7
abundance: once
v_gene: TRBV18
CDR3nt: TGTGCCAGCTCACCGGGAGTAGGACGCTACTACGAGCAGTACTTC
CDR3aa: CASSPGVGRYYEQYF

d_gene: TRBD2
j_gene: TRBJ2-2
abundance: -
v_gene: TRBV6-5
CDR3nt: TGTGCCAGCAGGCGACTAGCGGGAACCGGGGAGCTGTTTTTT
CDR3aa: CASRRLAGTGELFF

d_gene: -
j_gene: TRBJ1-2
abundance: -
v_gene: TRBV5-1
CDR3nt: TGCGCCAGCAGCTTAACAGGGATTAACTATGGCTACACCTTC
CDR3aa: CASSLTGINYGYTF

d_gene: -
j_gene: TRBJ2-3
abundance: -
v_gene: TRBV9
CDR3nt: TGTGCCAGCAGCGTAGTCGGTGCAGATACGCAGTATTTT
CDR3aa: CASSVVGADTQYF

d_gene: TRBD1
j_gene: TRBJ1-4
abundance: -
v_gene: TRBV3-1/TRBV3-2
CDR3nt: TGTGCCATCATCCAAGCAACAGGGGGGGTAGTGTCTAATGAAAAACTGTTTTTT
CDR3aa: CAIIQATGGVVSNEKLFF

d_gene: TRBD1
j_gene: TRBJ1-4
abundance: -
v_gene: TRBV28
CDR3nt: TGTGCCAGCAGATCTCCGGGACAGGGGAATGAAAAACTGTTTTTT
CDR3aa: CASRSPGQGNEKLFF

d_gene: TRBD1
j_gene: TRBJ1-1
abundance: -
v_gene: TRBV19
CDR3nt: TGTGCCAGTAGTACCTCTGGGGACAGGGGGCAGCTGAACACTGAAGCTTTCTTT
CDR3aa: CASSTSGDRGQLNTEAFF

d_gene: TRBD1
j_gene: TRBJ1-5
abundance: -
v_gene: TRBV15
CDR3nt: TGTGCCACCAGCTTAGGACAGGGGGCCTATAGCAATCAGCCCCAGCATTTT
CDR3aa: CATSLGQGAYSNQPQHF

d_gene: TRBD1
j_gene: TRBJ1-1
abundance: -
v_gene: TRBV4-2
CDR3nt: TGTGCCAGCGCAACCCGGGACAGCCCAGGGGTTGTGAACACTGAAGCTTTCTTT
CDR3aa: CASATRDSPGVVNTEAFF

d_gene: TRBD1
j_gene: TRBJ2-5
abundance: -
v_gene: TRBV24-1
CDR3nt: TGTGCCACCAGTGATCCGAATCCGGGACAGGACCCACCAGAGACCCAGTACTTC
CDR3aa: CATSDPNPGQDPPETQYF

d_gene: TRBD2
j_gene: TRBJ2-1
abundance: -
v_gene: TRBV5-1
CDR3nt: TGCGCCAGCAGCTTGGCCCCGCTAGCGGGGTCCTACAATGAGCAGTTCTTC
CDR3aa: CASSLAPLAGSYNEQFF

d_gene: TRBD2
j_gene: TRBJ2-1
abundance: -
v_gene: TRBV5-6
CDR3nt: TGTGCCAGCAGCTTGGAAGCGGGGGGTCTCTACAATGAGCAGTTCTTC
CDR3aa: CASSLEAGGLYNEQFF

d_gene: -
j_gene: TRBJ2-2
abundance: -
v_gene: TRBV30
CDR3nt: TGTGCCTGGAACTCAGGGCACGTAGAGCTGTTTTTT
CDR3aa: CAWNSGHVELFF

d_gene: -
j_gene: TRBJ2-3
abundance: -
v_gene: TRBV28
CDR3nt: TGTGCCAGCAGTTTAAACGGGGTCGTCACAGATACGCAGTATTTT
CDR3aa: CASSLNGVVTDTQYF

d_gene: TRBD2
j_gene: TRBJ2-3
abundance: -
v_gene: TRBV3-1/TRBV3-2
CDR3nt: TGTGCCAGCAGCCTTCCGGGGGGAGGAACAGATACGCAGTATTTT
CDR3aa: CASSLPGGGTDTQYF

d_gene: -
j_gene: TRBJ1-5
abundance: -
v_gene: TRBV4-2
CDR3nt: TGTGCCAGCAGCCAAGTTTTAGATAGCAATCAGCCCCAGCATTTT
CDR3aa: CASSQVLDSNQPQHF

d_gene: -
j_gene: TRBJ1-1
abundance: -
v_gene: TRBV4-1
CDR3nt: TGCGCCAGCAGCCAACCTTGGGGGGGCGCAGGCACTGAAGCTTTCTTT
CDR3aa: CASSQPWGGAGTEAFF

d_gene: -
j_gene: TRBJ2-1
abundance: -
v_gene: TRBV6-5
CDR3nt: TGTGCCAGCAAGCAGGGTATTTGGAATGAGCAGTTCTTC
CDR3aa: CASKQGIWNEQFF

d_gene: TRBD2
j_gene: TRBJ2-7
abundance: -
v_gene: TRBV5-4
CDR3nt: TGTGCCAGCAGCCCGGACGGACTAGCGAACTACGAGCAGTACTTC
CDR3aa: CASSPDGLANYEQYF

d_gene: TRBD2
j_gene: TRBJ2-2
abundance: -
v_gene: TRBV5-1
CDR3nt: TGCGCCAGCAGCTTGGCCCGGGGGGGAGGCACCGGGGAGCTGTTTTTT
CDR3aa: CASSLARGGGTGELFF

d_gene: -
j_gene: TRBJ1-4
abundance: -
v_gene: TRBV7-3
CDR3nt: TGTGCCAGAGACCTTGGGCAGTCGCCCTCCCGAGCAACTAATGAAAAACTGTTTTTT
CDR3aa: CARDLGQSPSRATNEKLFF

d_gene: TRBD1
j_gene: TRBJ1-2
abundance: -
v_gene: TRBV7-8
CDR3nt: TGTGCCAGCAGCCAGGGACAGGGGACAGATGGCTACACCTTC
CDR3aa: CASSQGQGTDGYTF

d_gene: TRBD2
j_gene: TRBJ2-5
abundance: -
v_gene: TRBV2
CDR3nt: TGTGCCAGCAGCGTACTAGCGGGGGGACAAGAGACCCAGTACTTC
CDR3aa: CASSVLAGGQETQYF

d_gene: -
j_gene: TRBJ1-1
abundance: -
v_gene: TRBV13
CDR3nt: TGTGCCAGCAGCTTAGCTGGAGGGAACACTGAAGCTTTCTTT
CDR3aa: CASSLAGGNTEAFF

d_gene: -
j_gene: TRBJ1-1
abundance: few
v_gene: TRBV2
CDR3nt: TGTGCCAGCAGTGAACGGATGACAGCTGAAGCTTTCTTT
CDR3aa: CASSERMTAEAFF

d_gene: -
j_gene: TRBJ1-1
abundance: -
v_gene: TRBV6-5
CDR3nt: TGTGCCAGCAGGGGCACAGGGCGCACTGAAGCTTTCTTT
CDR3aa: CASRGTGRTEAFF

d_gene: TRBD2
j_gene: TRBJ2-3
abundance: once
v_gene: TRBV18
CDR3nt: TGTGCCAGCTCACTAACGACCGGGACTAGCGGCACAGATACGCAGTATTTT
CDR3aa: CASSLTTGTSGTDTQYF

d_gene: -
j_gene: TRBJ1-2
abundance: -
v_gene: TRBV13
CDR3nt: TGTGCCAGCAGCTCCGCCGGGACAACTAACTATGGCTACACCTTC
CDR3aa: CASSSAGTTNYGYTF

d_gene: TRBD2
j_gene: TRBJ2-7
abundance: -
v_gene: TRBV18
CDR3nt: TGTGCCAGCTCCCCCCTACTAGCGGGGGGTGGCTACGAGCAGTACTTC
CDR3aa: CASSPLLAGGGYEQYF

d_gene: -
j_gene: TRBJ1-6
abundance: -
v_gene: TRBV18
CDR3nt: TGTGCCAGCTCCCTGACAGGAAGAGACTCACCCCTCCACTTT
CDR3aa: CASSLTGRDSPLHF

d_gene: -
j_gene: TRBJ2-3
abundance: once
v_gene: TRBV5-1
CDR3nt: TGCGCCAGCAGCTTGAGAAGCGGAGTCACAGATACGCAGTATTTT
CDR3aa: CASSLRSGVTDTQYF